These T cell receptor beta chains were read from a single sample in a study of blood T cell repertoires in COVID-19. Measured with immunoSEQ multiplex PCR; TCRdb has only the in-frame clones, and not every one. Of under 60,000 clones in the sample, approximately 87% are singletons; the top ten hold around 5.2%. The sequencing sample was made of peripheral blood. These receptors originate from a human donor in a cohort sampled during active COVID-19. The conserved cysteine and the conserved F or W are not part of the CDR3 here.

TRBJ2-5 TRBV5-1 ASSRLGGSGGETQY
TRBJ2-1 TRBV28 ASSSPPTSGGDEQF
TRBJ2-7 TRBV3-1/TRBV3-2 ASSQDRASSYEQY
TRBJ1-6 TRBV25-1 ASSREANSPLH
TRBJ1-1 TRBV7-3 ASSSHAGLNTEAF
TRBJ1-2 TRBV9 ASSAQTGANYGYT
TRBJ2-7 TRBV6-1 ASSEKRAPYEQY
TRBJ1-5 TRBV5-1 ASRPGTIGNQPQH
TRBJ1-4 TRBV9 ASSPLSRTNEKLF
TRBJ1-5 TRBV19 ASSIQGIYSNQPQH
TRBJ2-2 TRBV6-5 ASLLRGSHTGELF
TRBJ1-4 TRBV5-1 ASSFYQGENEKLF
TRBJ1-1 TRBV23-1 ASSQSWLNTEAF
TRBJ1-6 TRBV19 ASSPGLSSYNSPLH
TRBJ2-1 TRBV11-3 ASSKTGESSYNEQF
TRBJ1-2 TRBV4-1 ASSPTGTPGGYT
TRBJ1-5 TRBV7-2 ASSTKGGGFQPQH
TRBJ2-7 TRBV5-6 ASSWRGQARGEQY
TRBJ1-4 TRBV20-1 SARLNEKLF
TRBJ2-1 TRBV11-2 ASSARNGGLSPNEQF
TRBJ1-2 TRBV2 ASSVRGTGMNGYT
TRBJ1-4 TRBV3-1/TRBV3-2 ASSQVGDSKLF
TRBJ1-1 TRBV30 AWDRDRGTEAF
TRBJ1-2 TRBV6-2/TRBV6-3 ASNPGTGSIRGYT
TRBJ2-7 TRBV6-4 ASGTAGGASSYEQY
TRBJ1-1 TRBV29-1 SVKDPSESTEAF
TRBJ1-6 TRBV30 AWSPRTALYNSPLH
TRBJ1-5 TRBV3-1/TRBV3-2 ASSHPDRRNQPQH
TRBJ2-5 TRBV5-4 ASSLFTGGQETQY
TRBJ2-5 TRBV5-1 ASSYTRTSGDGETQY
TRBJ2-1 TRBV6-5 ASVRTGPNEQF
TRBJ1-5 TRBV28 ASSSIRAGGQPQH
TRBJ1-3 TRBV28 ASSPPGVSGNTIY
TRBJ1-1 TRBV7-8 ASSLSVGYTEAF
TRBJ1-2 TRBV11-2 ASSLQGAMS
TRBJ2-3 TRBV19 ASSNTGLTDTQY
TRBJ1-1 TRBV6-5 ASSSQGKGNTEAF
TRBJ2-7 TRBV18 ASSPGGTGSYEQY
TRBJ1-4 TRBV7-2 ASSFRGLTTNEKLF
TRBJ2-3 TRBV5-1 ASSEGAVDTQY
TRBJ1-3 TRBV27 ASRDRGLSGNTIY
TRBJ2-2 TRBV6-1 ASSELLAGGSGELF
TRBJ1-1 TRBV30 AWSATGRNTEAF
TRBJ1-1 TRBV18 ASSPRRGYTEAF
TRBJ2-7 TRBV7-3 ASSSVGAGAEQY
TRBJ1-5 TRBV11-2 ASSLDRNNQPQH
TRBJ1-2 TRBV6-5 ASSSLGSYGYT
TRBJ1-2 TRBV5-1 ASSITGEVYGYT
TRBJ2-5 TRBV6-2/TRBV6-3 ASSPSNPGLARETQY
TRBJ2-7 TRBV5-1 ASSSGSWEQY
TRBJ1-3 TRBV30 AWNAYAGGNTIY
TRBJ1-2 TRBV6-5 ASSNGRGRGYT
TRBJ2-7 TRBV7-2 ASSLTPSGGTARYEQY
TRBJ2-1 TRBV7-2 ASSFAGWGEQF
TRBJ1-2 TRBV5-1 ASSLVAVGGAYGYT
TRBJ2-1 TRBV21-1 ASSIRDRVNEQF
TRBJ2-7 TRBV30 AWSSQYEQY
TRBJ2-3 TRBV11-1 ASSFTKRGSTDTQY
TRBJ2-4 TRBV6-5 ASTGAGGGNIQY
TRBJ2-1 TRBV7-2 ASSWGLEGNEQF